The rows below give T cell receptor beta chains drawn from one sample of a study of OX40 agonist ivuxolimab in advanced cancers. Method: immunoSEQ multiplex PCR; TCRdb's copy keeps in-frame clones and lacks some. Of tens of thousands of clones in the sample, around 86% were seen once. This material consisted of CD4+ or CD8+ T cells sorted from blood, taken in a trial of the OX40 agonist ivuxolimab. The source of these receptors is an adult with an advanced solid tumor such as melanoma, head and neck, liver or kidney cancer. The CDR3 runs from the conserved cysteine through the conserved F or W. A D gene is named only where the DNA matches it firmly. Expanded clones get a size class; other rows say once, few or many, or leave the size out.

j_call	v_call	clone_size	d_call	cdr3_nt	cdr3_aa
TRBJ2-4	TRBV12-5	-	-	TGTGCTAGTGGCCAGACAGCAAAAAACATTCAGTACTTC	CASGQTAKNIQYF
TRBJ2-5	TRBV2	few	-	TGTGCCAGCCTCTCGAGGGGAAATCTAGAGACCCAGTACTTC	CASLSRGNLETQYF
TRBJ2-1	TRBV7-9	-	TRBD1	TGTGCCAGCATCAAAGAGGGGGCTTGGACCTACAATGAGCAGTTCTTC	CASIKEGAWTYNEQFF
TRBJ2-7	TRBV13	-	TRBD1	TGTGCCAGCAGCTTAAGGGGAGAGACAGGGTTCTCCTACGAGCAGTACTTC	CASSLRGETGFSYEQYF
TRBJ1-6	TRBV7-9	few	-	TGTGCCAGCAGCTTAGGGGAGGGGAATTCACCCCTCCACTTT	CASSLGEGNSPLHF
TRBJ2-7	TRBV5-1	-	-	TGCGCCAGCAGCTTGGTGGGTGTGCGTTCAACCTACGAGCAGTACTTC	CASSLVGVRSTYEQYF
TRBJ2-3	TRBV15	-	-	TGTGCCACCAGCAGCGGGGGCCCAGATACGCAGTATTTT	CATSSGGPDTQYF
TRBJ2-2	TRBV7-9	once	TRBD1	TGTGCCAGCAGCCCGGGACAGACGAACACCGGGGAGCTGTTTTTT	CASSPGQTNTGELFF
TRBJ1-5	TRBV11-2	-	-	TGTGCCAGCAGCTTAAACCTGGATAATCAGCCCCAGCATTTT	CASSLNLDNQPQHF
TRBJ2-7	TRBV5-1	-	-	TGCGCCAGCAGCTTACCAGGAGGAGGAACTTTCTACGAGCAGTACTTC	CASSLPGGGTFYEQYF
TRBJ1-1	TRBV19	-	-	TGTGCCAGTAGTCCCTCCCATGGTATTTGGAACACTGAAGCTTTCTTT	CASSPSHGIWNTEAFF
TRBJ2-2	TRBV14	once	-	TGTGCCAGCAGCCCCTCGCTCGGGACCGGGGAGCTGTTTTTT	CASSPSLGTGELFF
TRBJ1-1	TRBV2	-	-	TGTGCCAGCGGTTTGCAGAACACTGAAGCTTTCTTT	CASGLQNTEAFF
TRBJ1-4	TRBV19	-	-	TGTGCCAGTTACGGGACGGGTACTAATGAAAAACTGTTTTTT	CASYGTGTNEKLFF
TRBJ2-1	TRBV4-1	-	-	TGCGCCAGCAGCCAAGTCAGCGCGAACAATGAGCAGTTCTTC	CASSQVSANNEQFF
TRBJ2-1	TRBV10-3	-	-	TGTGCCATCAGTGTCCCCGTGGGGTCCGGGCGGGATGAGCAGTTCTTC	CAISVPVGSGRDEQFF
TRBJ2-7	TRBV14	few	-	TGTGCCAGCAGCCAAGTGGAGGGGAACGAGCAGTACTTC	CASSQVEGNEQYF